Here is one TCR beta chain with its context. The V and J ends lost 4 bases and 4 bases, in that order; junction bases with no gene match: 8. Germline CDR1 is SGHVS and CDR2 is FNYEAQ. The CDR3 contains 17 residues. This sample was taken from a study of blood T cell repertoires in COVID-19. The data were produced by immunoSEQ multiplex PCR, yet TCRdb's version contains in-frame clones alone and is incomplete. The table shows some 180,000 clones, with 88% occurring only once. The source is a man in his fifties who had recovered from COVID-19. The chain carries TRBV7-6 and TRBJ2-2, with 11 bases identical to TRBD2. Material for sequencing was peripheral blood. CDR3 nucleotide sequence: TGTGCCAGCAGCTCGGGACTAGCGGAAATGGTCACCGGGGAGCTGTTTTTT. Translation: CASSSGLAEMVTGELFF.